This T cell receptor beta chain is drawn from a study of blood T cells in healthy people across ages. Study outcomes and limitations: Greater diversity and more naive CD4+ cells were seen in long-lived donors than in aged donors.

Ten or more counts support this clonotype. Its antigen is undetermined. The CDR3 has 14 residues. Per the germline V gene, CDR1 is DFQATT and CDR2 is SNEGSKA (reference sequence). Losses at the gene ends were 3 bases for V and 2 bases for J; bases not matched to a gene: 4. With a J-beta primer mix and a sample-barcoded 5' primer, a second PCR ran about 6 to 11 cycles. Each of the samples gave a minimum of 3 million paired-end reads that contained CDR3. TCRdb ran MiXCR on the 5' RACE reads and lists one entry per CDR3 protein. The table lists about 620,000 distinct CDR3 sequences, over 40% of them singletons.

Sequenced material: blood. This clonotype was sampled from an elderly woman in good health. The chain links TRBV20-1 to TRBJ2-3; 8 positions match TRBD2. CDR3 sequence reads: CSASRGGITDTQYF. The CDR3 DNA sequence: TGCAGTGCTAGCCGGGGGGGGATCACAGATACGCAGTATTTT.